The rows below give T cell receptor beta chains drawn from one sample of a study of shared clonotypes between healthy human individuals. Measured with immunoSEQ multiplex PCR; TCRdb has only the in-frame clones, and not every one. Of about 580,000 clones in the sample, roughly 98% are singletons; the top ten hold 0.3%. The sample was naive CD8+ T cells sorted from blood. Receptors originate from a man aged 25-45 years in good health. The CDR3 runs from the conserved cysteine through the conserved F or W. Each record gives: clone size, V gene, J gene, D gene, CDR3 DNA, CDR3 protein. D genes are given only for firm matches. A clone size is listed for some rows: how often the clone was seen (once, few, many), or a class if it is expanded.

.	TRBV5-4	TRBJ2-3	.	TGTGCCAGCAGCTCGAAGGTCACATCCTCAGATACGCAGTATTTT	CASSSKVTSSDTQYF
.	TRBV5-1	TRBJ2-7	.	TGCGCCAGCAGCCCCTCAAATGGACCACACGAGCAGTACTTC	CASSPSNGPHEQYF
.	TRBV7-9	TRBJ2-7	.	TGTGCCAGCAGCCCCCGCCATACCAGTCCTCCATACGAGCAGTACTTC	CASSPRHTSPPYEQYF
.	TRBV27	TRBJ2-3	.	TGTGCCAGCAGAATCGGGGCTTCCAGGTTGGATACGCAGTATTTT	CASRIGASRLDTQYF
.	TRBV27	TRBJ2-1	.	TGTGCCAGCAGTAACCTAGGAGGTTACAATGAGCAGTTCTTC	CASSNLGGYNEQFF
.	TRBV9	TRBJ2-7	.	TGTGCCAGCAGCGTAGAGGCGGGACCATACGAGCAGTACTTC	CASSVEAGPYEQYF
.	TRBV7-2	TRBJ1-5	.	TGTGCCAGCAGCTTATCGGGGGGCGCTGGTCAGCCCCAGCATTTT	CASSLSGGAGQPQHF
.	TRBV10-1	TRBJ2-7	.	TGCGCCAGCAGTGAGTCAGGGTTGGCCTACGAGCAGTACTTC	CASSESGLAYEQYF
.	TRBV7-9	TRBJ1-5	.	TGTGCCAGCAGCTTAGCTCCGGGAACAGCGAATCAGCCCCAGCATTTT	CASSLAPGTANQPQHF
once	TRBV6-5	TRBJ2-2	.	TGTGCCAGCAGTTACGGCAGGAACACCGGGGAGCTGTTTTTT	CASSYGRNTGELFF
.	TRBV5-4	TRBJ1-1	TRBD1	TGTGCCAGCAGCACCCACAGGGGCGGTCTGATGAACACTGAAGCTTTCTTT	CASSTHRGGLMNTEAFF
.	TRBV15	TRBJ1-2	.	TGTGCCACCAGCAGAGGGTATGGCTACACCTTC	CATSRGYGYTF
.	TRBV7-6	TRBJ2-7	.	TGTGCCAGCAGCTTAAGGGGGTCCTACGAGCAGTACTTC	CASSLRGSYEQYF
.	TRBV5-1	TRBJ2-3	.	TGCGCCAGCAGCTTGTTGGCGGGTCAGCGTCGATACCACACAGATACGCAGTATTTT	CASSLLAGQRRYHTDTQYF
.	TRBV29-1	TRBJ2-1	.	TGCAGCGTTGATTTTAGGACTGAGCAGTTCTTC	CSVDFRTEQFF
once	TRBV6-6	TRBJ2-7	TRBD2	TGTGCCAGCAGTTACTCTCTAGCGGGAGGCACCTACGAGCAGTACTTC	CASSYSLAGGTYEQYF
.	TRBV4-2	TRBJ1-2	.	TGTGCCAGCAGCCCCTCTGGGGGCCAGGACGACATCTATGGCTACACCTTC	CASSPSGGQDDIYGYTF
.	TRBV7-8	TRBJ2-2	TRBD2	TGTGCCAGCAGCCGTATCAGACTAGCGGGTTTTGCCGGGGAGCTGTTTTTT	CASSRIRLAGFAGELFF
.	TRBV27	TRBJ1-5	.	TGTGCCAGCAGCCCTTTCAGCTTCAATCAGCCCCAGCATTTT	CASSPFSFNQPQHF